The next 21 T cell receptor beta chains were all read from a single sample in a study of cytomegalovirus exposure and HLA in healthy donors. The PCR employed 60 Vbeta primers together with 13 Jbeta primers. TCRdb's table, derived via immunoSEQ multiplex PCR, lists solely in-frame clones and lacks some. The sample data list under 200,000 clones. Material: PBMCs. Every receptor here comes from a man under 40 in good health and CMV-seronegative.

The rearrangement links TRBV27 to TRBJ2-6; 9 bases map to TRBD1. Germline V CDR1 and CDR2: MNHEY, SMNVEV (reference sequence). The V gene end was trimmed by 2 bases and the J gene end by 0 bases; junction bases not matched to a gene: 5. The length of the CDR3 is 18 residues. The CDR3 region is CASSLGTGSISGANVLTF. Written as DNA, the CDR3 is TGTGCCAGCAGTTTAGGGACAGGGAGTATCTCTGGGGCCAACGTCCTGACTTTC.

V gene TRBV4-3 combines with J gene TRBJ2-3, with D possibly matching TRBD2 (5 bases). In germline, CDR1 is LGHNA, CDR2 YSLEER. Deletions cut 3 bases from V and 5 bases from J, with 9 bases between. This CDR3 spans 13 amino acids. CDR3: CASSHAGGDTQYF. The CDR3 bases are TGCGCCAGCAGCCATGCAGGAGGAGATACGCAGTATTTT.

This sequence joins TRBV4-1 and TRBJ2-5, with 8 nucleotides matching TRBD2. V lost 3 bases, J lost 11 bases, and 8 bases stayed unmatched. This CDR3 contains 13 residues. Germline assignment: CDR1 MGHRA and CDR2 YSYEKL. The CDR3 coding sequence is TGCGCCAGCAGCCAGGGAACCGGGAGGGAGCAGTACTTC. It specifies CASSQGTGREQYF.

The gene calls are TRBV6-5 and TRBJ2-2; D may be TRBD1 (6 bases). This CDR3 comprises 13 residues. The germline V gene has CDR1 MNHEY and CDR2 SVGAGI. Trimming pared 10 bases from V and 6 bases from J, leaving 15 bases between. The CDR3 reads CATRQVLAGELFF. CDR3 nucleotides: TGTGCCACCAGACAGGTCCTGGCCGGGGAGCTGTTTTTT.

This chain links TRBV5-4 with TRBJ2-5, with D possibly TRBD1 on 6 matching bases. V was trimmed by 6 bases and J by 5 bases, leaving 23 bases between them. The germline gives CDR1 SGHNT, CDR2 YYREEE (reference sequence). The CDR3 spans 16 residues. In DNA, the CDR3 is TGTGCCAGCACTCCAAACACCAGGGGCGCCGGGGAGACCCAGTACTTC. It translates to CASTPNTRGAGETQYF.

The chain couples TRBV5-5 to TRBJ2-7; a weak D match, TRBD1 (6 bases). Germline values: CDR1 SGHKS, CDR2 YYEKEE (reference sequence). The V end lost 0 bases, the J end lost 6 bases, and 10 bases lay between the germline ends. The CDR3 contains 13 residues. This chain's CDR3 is CASSLGAGVEQYF. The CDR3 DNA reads TGTGCCAGCAGCTTGGGGGCAGGGGTCGAGCAGTACTTC.

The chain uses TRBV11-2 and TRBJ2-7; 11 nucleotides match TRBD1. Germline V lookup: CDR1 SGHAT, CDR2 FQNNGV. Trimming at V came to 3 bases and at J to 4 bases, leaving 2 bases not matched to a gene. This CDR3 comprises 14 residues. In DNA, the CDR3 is TGTGCCAGCAGCTTCCGGGACAGGGGGTACGAGCAGTACTTC. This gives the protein CASSFRDRGYEQYF.

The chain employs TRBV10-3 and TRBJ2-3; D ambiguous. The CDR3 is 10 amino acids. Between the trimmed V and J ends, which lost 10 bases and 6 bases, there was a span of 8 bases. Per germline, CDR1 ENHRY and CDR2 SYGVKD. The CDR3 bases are TGTGCCACGTCGAGTGATACGCAGTATTTT. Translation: CATSSDTQYF.

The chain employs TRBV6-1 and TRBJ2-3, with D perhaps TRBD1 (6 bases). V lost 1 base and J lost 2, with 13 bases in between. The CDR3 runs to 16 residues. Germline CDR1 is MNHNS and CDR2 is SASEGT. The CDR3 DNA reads TGTGCCAGCAGTGAAGGTGGCAGGGGATACACAGATACGCAGTATTTT. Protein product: CASSEGGRGYTDTQYF.

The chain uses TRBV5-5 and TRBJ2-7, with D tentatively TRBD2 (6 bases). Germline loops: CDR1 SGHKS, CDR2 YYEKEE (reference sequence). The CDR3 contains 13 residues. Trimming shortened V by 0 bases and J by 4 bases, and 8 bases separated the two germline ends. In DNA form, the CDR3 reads TGTGCCAGCAGCTTGGTGGGGGGATACGAGCAGTACTTC. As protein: CASSLVGGYEQYF.

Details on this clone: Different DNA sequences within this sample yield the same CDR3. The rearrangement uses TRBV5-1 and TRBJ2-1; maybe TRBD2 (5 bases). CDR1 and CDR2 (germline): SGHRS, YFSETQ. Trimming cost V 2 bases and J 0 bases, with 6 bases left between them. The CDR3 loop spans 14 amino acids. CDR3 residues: CASSFSGSYNEQFF. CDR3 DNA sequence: TGCGCCAGCAGCTTCAGCGGCTCCTACAATGAGCAGTTCTTC.

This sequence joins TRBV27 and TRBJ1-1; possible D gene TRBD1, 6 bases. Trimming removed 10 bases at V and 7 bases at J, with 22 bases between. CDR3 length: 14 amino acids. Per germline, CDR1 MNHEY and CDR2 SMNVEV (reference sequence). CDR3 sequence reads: CATRESGGEGEAFF. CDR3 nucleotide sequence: TGTGCCACACGGGAAAGTGGGGGCGAGGGTGAAGCTTTCTTT.

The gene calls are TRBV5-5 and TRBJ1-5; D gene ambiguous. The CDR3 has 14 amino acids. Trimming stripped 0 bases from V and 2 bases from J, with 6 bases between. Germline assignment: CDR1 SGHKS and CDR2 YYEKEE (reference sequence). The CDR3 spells CASSLVRGNQPQHF. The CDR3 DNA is TGTGCCAGCAGCTTGGTGAGAGGCAATCAGCCCCAGCATTTT.

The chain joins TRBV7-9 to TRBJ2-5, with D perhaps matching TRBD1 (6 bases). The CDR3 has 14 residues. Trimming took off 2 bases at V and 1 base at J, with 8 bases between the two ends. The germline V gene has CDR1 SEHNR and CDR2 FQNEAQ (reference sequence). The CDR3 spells CASSLWDTQETQYF. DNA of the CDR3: TGTGCCAGCAGCTTATGGGACACCCAAGAGACCCAGTACTTC.

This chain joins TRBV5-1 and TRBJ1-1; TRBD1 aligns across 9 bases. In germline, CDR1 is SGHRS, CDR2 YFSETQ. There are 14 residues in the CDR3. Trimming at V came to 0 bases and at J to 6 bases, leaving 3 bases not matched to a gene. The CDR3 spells CASSLVQGAAEAFF. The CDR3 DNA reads TGCGCCAGCAGCTTGGTACAGGGGGCGGCTGAAGCTTTCTTT.

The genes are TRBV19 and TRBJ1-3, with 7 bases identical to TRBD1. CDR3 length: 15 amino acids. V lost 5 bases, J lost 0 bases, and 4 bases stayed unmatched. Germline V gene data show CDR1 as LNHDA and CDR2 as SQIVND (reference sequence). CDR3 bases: TGTGCCAGTAGTCCCAGGGGGAGCTCTGGAAACACCATATATTTT. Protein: CASSPRGSSGNTIYF.

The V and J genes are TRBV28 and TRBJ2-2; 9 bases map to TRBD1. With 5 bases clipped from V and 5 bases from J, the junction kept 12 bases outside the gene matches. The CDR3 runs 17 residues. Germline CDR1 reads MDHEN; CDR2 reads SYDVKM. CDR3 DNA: TGTGCCAGCAGTGGATACCGGGACAGGGATCTTACCGGGGAGCTGTTTTTT. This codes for CASSGYRDRDLTGELFF.

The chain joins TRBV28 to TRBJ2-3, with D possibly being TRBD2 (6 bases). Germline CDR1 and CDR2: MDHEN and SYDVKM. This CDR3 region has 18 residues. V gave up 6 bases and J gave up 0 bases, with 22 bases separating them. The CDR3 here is CASREVSGPLPSTDTQYF. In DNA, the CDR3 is TGTGCCAGCAGGGAAGTCAGCGGGCCCCTTCCTAGCACAGATACGCAGTATTTT.

The CDR3 loop reads CASSATGTRGYEQYF. The CDR3 DNA sequence: TGTGCCAGCAGCGCGACCGGGACTAGAGGGTACGAGCAGTACTTC. The chain recombines TRBV21-1 with TRBJ2-7; the tabulated D call, TRBD2, remains unverified against the DNA. TRBV21-1 is a pseudogene locus. This CDR3 has 15 amino acids.

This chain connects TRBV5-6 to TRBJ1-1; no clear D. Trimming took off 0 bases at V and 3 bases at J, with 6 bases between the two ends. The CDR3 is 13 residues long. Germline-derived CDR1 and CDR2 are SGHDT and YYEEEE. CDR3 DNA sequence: TGTGCCAGCAGCTTGGGCGTCTACACTGAAGCTTTCTTT. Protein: CASSLGVYTEAFF. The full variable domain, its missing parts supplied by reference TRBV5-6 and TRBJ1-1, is DAGVTQSPTHLIKTRGQQVTLRCSPKSGHDTVSWYQQALGQGPQFIFQYYEEEERQRGNFPDRFSGHQFPNYSSELNVNALLLGDSALYLCASSLGVYTEAFFGQGTRLTVV.

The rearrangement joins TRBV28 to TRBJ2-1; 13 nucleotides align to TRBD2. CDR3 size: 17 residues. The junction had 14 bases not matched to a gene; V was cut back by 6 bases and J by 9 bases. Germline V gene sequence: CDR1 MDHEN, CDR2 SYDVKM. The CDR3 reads CASRSGTSGTSNSEQFF. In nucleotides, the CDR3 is TGTGCCAGCAGGAGCGGGACTAGCGGGACGAGCAATAGTGAGCAGTTCTTC. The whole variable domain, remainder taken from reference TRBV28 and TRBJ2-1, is DVKVTQSSRYLVKRTGEKVFLECVQDMDHENMFWYRQDPGLGLRLIYFSYDVKMKEKGDIPEGYSVSREKKERFSLILESASTNQTSMYLCASRSGTSGTSNSEQFFGPGTRLTVL.